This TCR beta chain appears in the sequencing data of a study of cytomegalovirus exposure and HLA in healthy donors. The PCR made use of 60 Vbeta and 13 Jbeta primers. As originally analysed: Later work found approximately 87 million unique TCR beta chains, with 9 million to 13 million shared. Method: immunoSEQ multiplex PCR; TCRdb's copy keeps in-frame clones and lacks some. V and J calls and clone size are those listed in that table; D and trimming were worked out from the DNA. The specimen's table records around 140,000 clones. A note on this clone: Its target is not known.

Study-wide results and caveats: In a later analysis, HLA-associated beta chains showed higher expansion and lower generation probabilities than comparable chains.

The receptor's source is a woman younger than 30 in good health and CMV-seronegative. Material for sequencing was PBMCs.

The CDR3, as DNA: TGTGCCAGCACAGTACTAGCGGGGAGTTTCCGGGAGCAGTTCTTC. This gives the protein CASTVLAGSFREQFF. J is TRBJ2-1 and V is TRBV6-1; 10 bases are a match to TRBD2. CDR3 length: 15 amino acids. The germline gives CDR1 MNHNS, CDR2 SASEGT. J was trimmed by 10 bases and V by 7 bases; bases with no gene match: 13.